The T cell receptor beta chain under discussion was sequenced for a study of post-analysis software for immune sequencing data. Study information: Patients had relapsing-remitting, secondary progressive or progressive-relapsing multiple sclerosis; some lacked subtype. Study outcomes and limitations: Samples prepared in the same batch strongly co-clustered by F measure. In multiple sclerosis, normalized Chao1 diversity was significantly below that of controls.

The library was made from cDNA and included unique molecular identifiers. Roughly 0.5 million cDNA molecules were obtained from around 1 to 9.1 million T cells. TCRdb ran MiXCR on the PCR reads and lists one entry per CDR3 protein. The top ten hold roughly 4.4% of the sample, which has about 820,000 distinct CDR3 sequences, roughly 50% seen once. Worth noting for this clonotype: The target antigen is unknown.

Sequenced input: blood. The source of this sequence is a girl aged 5-17 years with multiple sclerosis.

CDR3 DNA: TGTGCCAGCAGCTCCCCTCCAACGGAGCAGTACTTC. It is translated as CASSSPPTEQYF. The chain is built from TRBV28 and TRBJ2-7; no firm D call. The germline V gene encodes CDR1 MDHEN and CDR2 SYDVKM. This CDR3 region has 12 residues. With 6 bases removed from V and 7 bases from J, the gap between germline ends came to 13 bases.